The 18 T cell receptor beta chains presented below share a single source sample, sequenced in a study of T cell responses to AZD1222 COVID-19 vaccine. Some clones are missing from TCRdb's copy, which holds only in-frame ones; the method was immunoSEQ multiplex PCR. The top ten clones hold under 25% of a sample with 150,000 or so clones, 80% to 90% of them seen once. Sequencing was performed on peripheral blood, taken on day 0 of AZD1222 vaccination. The origin of the receptors is an adult in good health.

The chain carries TRBV28 and TRBJ2-7; no definite D call. The V gene lost 1 base and the J gene lost 12 bases, with 13 bases spanning the gap. CDR3 length: 12 amino acids. Germline-derived CDR1 and CDR2 are MDHEN and SYDVKM. The CDR3 protein is CASSLSVGRPYF. Here the CDR3 DNA reads TGTGCCAGCAGTTTATCAGTAGGGCGTCCGTACTTC.

The genes are TRBV20-1 and TRBJ2-5; D gene unclear. The CDR3 runs 14 residues. CDR1 and CDR2 (germline): DFQATT, SNEGSKA (reference sequence). Trimming took 3 bases from V and 5 from J, leaving 16 bases between them. The CDR3: CSASNPAAGETQYF. The CDR3 region has the DNA TGCAGTGCTAGTAATCCGGCAGCCGGGGAGACCCAGTACTTC.

The gene calls are TRBV12-3 or TRBV12-4 and TRBJ2-7; D possibly matches TRBD1 or TRBD2 (6 bases each). The V end was cut by 3 bases, the J end by 6 bases, with 9 bases between. This CDR3 is built from 12 residues. CDR3 sequence reads: CASSFGGIEQYF. DNA of the CDR3: TGTGCCAGCAGTTTCGGGGGCATCGAGCAGTACTTC.

The chain links TRBV18 to TRBJ2-7; tentatively, D is TRBD2 (5 bases). This CDR3 contains 15 residues. Germline V CDR1 and CDR2: KGHSH, LQKENI. V lost 3 bases and J lost 2, with 14 bases in between. As DNA, the CDR3 is TGTGCCAGCTCACCCCCCGGGGAAGGCACCTACGAGCAGTACTTC. As protein: CASSPPGEGTYEQYF. Full variable domain (outside the CDR3, taken from reference TRBV18 and TRBJ2-7): NAGVMQNPRHLVRRRGQEARLRCSPMKGHSHVYWYRQLPEEGLKFMVYLQKENIIDESGMPKERFSAEFPKEGPSILRIQQVVRGDSAAYFCASSPPGEGTYEQYFGPGTRLTVT.

DNA for the CDR3: TGTGCCACCAGCAGAGATCGGGGGGGGTACGAGCAGTACTTC. This translates into CATSRDRGGYEQYF. The rearrangement joins TRBV15 to TRBJ2-7; 8 bases agree with TRBD2. Germline V gives CDR1 LNHNV, CDR2 YYDKDF (reference sequence). V dropped 0 bases and J dropped 4; count of bases not matched to a gene: 2. The CDR3 has 14 residues.

This clone was observed a few times. This same CDR3 is encoded by further DNA sequences in the sample. The chain joins TRBV5-1 to TRBJ2-1, with 8 bases matching TRBD2. This CDR3 is built from 16 residues. Trimming removed 0 bases from V and 2 bases from J; junction bases left unmatched: 4. Per the germline V gene, CDR1 is SGHRS and CDR2 is YFSETQ. The CDR3 DNA is TGCGCCAGCAGCTTGGCGGCGGGGGGACCCTACAATGAGCAGTTCTTC. This encodes CASSLAAGGPYNEQFF.

The chain recombines TRBV19 with TRBJ1-6; the D gene is possibly TRBD1 (5 bases). The V gene lost 7 bases and the J gene lost 7 bases, with 11 bases spanning the gap. CDR3 length equals 13 residues. Looked up from germline, CDR1 is LNHDA and CDR2 is SQIVND (reference sequence). The CDR3 loop is CASNQGLNSPLHF. CDR3 DNA sequence: TGTGCCAGTAATCAGGGACTAAATTCACCCCTCCACTTT. The full variable domain, rest sourced from reference TRBV19 and TRBJ1-6, is DGGITQSPKYLFRKEGQNVTLSCEQNLNHDAMYWYRQDPGQGLRLIYYSQIVNDFQKGDIAEGYSVSREKKESFPLTVTSAQKNPTAFYLCASNQGLNSPLHFGNGTRLTVT.

The chain has TRBV6-5 and TRBJ1-6, with 7 positions matching TRBD1. The V gene's germline CDR1 is MNHEY and CDR2 SVGAGI. The V gene end was trimmed by 6 bases and the J gene end by 8 bases; junction bases not matched to a gene: 10. The CDR3 totals 15 residues. The CDR3 nucleotides read TGTGCCAGCAGACCCGCCGGGACAGAGTATTCACCCCTCCACTTT. Translated: CASRPAGTEYSPLHF.

J is TRBJ2-5 and V is TRBV6-2 or TRBV6-3, with TRBD2 matching 8 bases. The V and J ends lost 2 bases and 4 bases, in that order; junction bases with no gene match: 6. The CDR3 consists of 15 residues. The germline V gene encodes CDR1 MNHEY and CDR2 SVGEGT. Here the CDR3 DNA reads TGTGCCAGCAGTTACGCCCCCGGGGGGGGAGAGACCCAGTACTTC. This encodes CASSYAPGGGETQYF.

The chain combines TRBV27 with TRBJ2-7; TRBD1 matches at 9 bases. Germline lookup yields CDR1 MNHEY and CDR2 SMNVEV (reference sequence). This CDR3 is built from 13 residues. After removal of 4 bases from V and 6 bases from J, the junction contained 4 bases not matched to a gene. CDR3 sequence: CASSWDREGEQYF. DNA for the CDR3: TGTGCCAGCAGTTGGGACAGGGAAGGCGAGCAGTACTTC.

The chain links TRBV10-1 to TRBJ1-1, with 7 bases fitting TRBD1. Germline V gene data show CDR1 as WNHNN and CDR2 as SYGVQD (reference sequence). CDR3 length: 17 residues. V dropped 2 bases and J dropped 3; count of bases not matched to a gene: 12. The CDR3 DNA follows: TGCGCCAGCAGTGAGCGACAGGGAATCGGCCAGGACACTGAAGCTTTCTTT. As protein: CASSERQGIGQDTEAFF.

The chain employs TRBV7-2 and TRBJ1-3; D gene uncertain. Germline V CDR1 and CDR2: SGHTA, FQGNSA. This CDR3 contains 12 residues. V lost 8 bases and J lost 3, with 8 bases in between. The CDR3 protein is CASSPGGNTIYF. CDR3 DNA: TGTGCCAGCTCCCCGGGTGGAAACACCATATATTTT.

In nucleotides, the CDR3 is TGTGCCAGCAGGCCCGGGACAGGTGTCTACGAGCAGTACTTC. Translating it yields CASRPGTGVYEQYF. This chain joins TRBV5-4 and TRBJ2-7, with 8 bases fitting TRBD1. J gave up 3 bases and V 5 bases, and 7 bases lay outside the gene matches. The CDR3 runs to 14 residues. Germline V gene sequence: CDR1 SGHNT, CDR2 YYREEE (reference sequence). The full variable domain, with the rest looked up from reference TRBV5-4 and TRBJ2-7, is ETGVTQSPTHLIKTRGQQVTLRCSSQSGHNTVSWYQQALGQGPQFIFQYYREEENGRGNFPPRFSGLQFPNYSSELNVNALELDDSALYLCASRPGTGVYEQYFGPGTRLTVT.

The V and J genes are TRBV7-8 and TRBJ1-6, with TRBD1 as a possible D gene (6 bases). The CDR3 length is 16 residues. V was trimmed by 0 bases and J by 6 bases, leaving 12 bases between them. Looked up from germline, CDR1 is SGHVS and CDR2 is FQNEAQ. The CDR3 is CASSLAWGRGNSPLHF. The CDR3 coding sequence is TGTGCCAGCAGCTTAGCGTGGGGGCGCGGTAATTCACCCCTCCACTTT.

This chain connects TRBV11-3 to TRBJ2-1; 13 bases line up with TRBD2. The CDR3 totals 16 residues. Germline CDR1 is SGHNT and CDR2 is YENEEA. V gave up 5 bases and J gave up 0 bases; unmatched junction bases: 1. In nucleotides, the CDR3 is TGTGCCAGCAGCGGACTAGCGGGGGCCTCCTACAATGAGCAGTTCTTC. Its protein product is CASSGLAGASYNEQFF. The complete variable domain, with remaining parts taken from reference TRBV11-3 and TRBJ2-1, reads EAGVVQSPRYKIIEKKQPVAFWCNPISGHNTLYWYLQNLGQGPELLIRYENEEAVDDSQLPKDRFSAERLKGVDSTLKIQPAELGDSAVYLCASSGLAGASYNEQFFGPGTRLTVL.

This clone has a single count. The V gene is TRBV18, the J gene TRBJ1-1; the D is unclear. Germline CDR1 is KGHSH and CDR2 is LQKENI. The germline V and J ends were trimmed by 3 bases and 0 bases, with 14 bases remaining between them. The CDR3 totals 16 residues. The CDR3 coding sequence is TGTGCCAGCTCACCCCAACAGCACACGGTGAACACTGAAGCTTTCTTT. It translates to CASSPQQHTVNTEAFF.

The rearrangement links TRBV7-2 to TRBJ1-1; no firm D call. CDR1 and CDR2 from the germline V gene are SGHTA and FQGNSA. The V end lost 1 base, the J end lost 4 bases, and 10 bases lay between the germline ends. The CDR3 runs 14 residues. The chain's CDR3 is CASSLVAMGTEAFF. In DNA form, the CDR3 reads TGTGCCAGCAGCTTAGTAGCCATGGGCACTGAAGCTTTCTTT.

The V call is TRBV19, the J call TRBJ2-7, with 10 nucleotides matching TRBD2. Germline-derived CDR1 and CDR2 are LNHDA and SQIVND (reference sequence). J gave up 7 bases and V 3 bases, and 6 bases lay outside the gene matches. The CDR3 has 14 amino acids. CDR3 protein: CASSILAGATEQYF. The CDR3 DNA reads as TGTGCCAGTAGTATCCTAGCGGGGGCGACTGAGCAGTACTTC. The complete variable domain, with remaining parts taken from reference TRBV19 and TRBJ2-7, reads DGGITQSPKYLFRKEGQNVTLSCEQNLNHDAMYWYRQDPGQGLRLIYYSQIVNDFQKGDIAEGYSVSREKKESFPLTVTSAQKNPTAFYLCASSILAGATEQYFGPGTRLTVT.